A selection of T cell receptor beta chains follows, all from one sample in a study of blood T cell repertoires in COVID-19. Clones were sequenced by immunoSEQ multiplex PCR, and TCRdb holds only the in-frame ones, with some missing. The table records some 120,000 clones, approximately 90% of them present only once. Source material: peripheral blood. The source of these receptors is a human donor in a cohort sampled during active COVID-19. The CDR3 runs from the conserved cysteine through the conserved F or W. A D gene is named only where the DNA matches it firmly. Clone sizes are given selectively: once, few, many, or a class where the clone is expanded.

size	V	J	D	DNA	CDR3
once	TRBV10-1	TRBJ2-3	TRBD2	TGCGCCAGCAGTGAGTCGCGAGGCGGGAGGGGAGCAGATACGCAGTATTTT	CASSESRGGRGADTQYF
NA	TRBV6-5	TRBJ2-1	TRBD1	TGTGCCAGCAGGGGGACAGGGTGGTACAATGAGCAGTTCTTC	CASRGTGWYNEQFF
once	TRBV5-4	TRBJ2-6	NA	TGTGCCAGCGGGGGGGACAGGGCCAACGTCCTGACTTTC	CASGGDRANVLTF
NA	TRBV29-1	TRBJ1-1	NA	TGCAGCGTCGCGGGGGCCACTGAAGCTTTCTTT	CSVAGATEAFF
NA	TRBV10-3	TRBJ1-1	NA	TGTGCCATCAGTCAAACAGACATGAACACTGAAGCTTTCTTT	CAISQTDMNTEAFF
once	TRBV5-5	TRBJ1-3	NA	TGTGCCAGCAGCTTGGTGGACAGAGGAAACACCATATATTTT	CASSLVDRGNTIYF
NA	TRBV6-5	TRBJ1-6	TRBD1	TGTGCCAGCCTCCCGGACAGGAGTTCACCCCTCCACTTT	CASLPDRSSPLHF
NA	TRBV10-1	TRBJ2-1	TRBD2	TGCGCCATCGGCCCCTGCGACTGGGGGGGATGGCCGAACAATGAGCAGTTCTTC	CAIGPCDWGGWPNNEQFF
once	TRBV3-1/TRBV3-2	TRBJ2-7	NA	TGTGCCAGCAGCTATTACCCTGGTCTGAGCTACGAGCAGTACTTC	CASSYYPGLSYEQYF
NA	TRBV5-4	TRBJ2-7	TRBD1	TGTGCCAGCAGCTTGGGTCAGGGGGCCGACTACGAGCAGTACTTC	CASSLGQGADYEQYF
NA	TRBV5-4	TRBJ2-7	TRBD2	TGTGCCAGCAGCCGAGCGGGAGTCAGGTACGAGCAGTACTTC	CASSRAGVRYEQYF
NA	TRBV7-2	TRBJ2-1	TRBD2	TGTGCCAGCAGCTTAGGACTAGCGTACAATGAGCAGTTCTTC	CASSLGLAYNEQFF
NA	TRBV5-1	TRBJ1-1	TRBD1	TGCGCCAGCAGCCCCGCTGGACAGGGGCAGGGCACTGAAGCTTTCTTT	CASSPAGQGQGTEAFF
NA	TRBV3-1/TRBV3-2	TRBJ2-5	NA	TGTGCCAGCAGCCAAACAGGGATTGGGCAAGAGACCCAGTACTTC	CASSQTGIGQETQYF
NA	TRBV4-1	TRBJ2-7	TRBD1	TGCGCCAGCAGCCCGGGACAGGGGGTCGACGAGCAGTACTTC	CASSPGQGVDEQYF
NA	TRBV28	TRBJ2-3	TRBD2	TGTGCCAGCAGTCTCCTGACTAGCGGACGGAGTGGTGCCGATACGCAGTATTTT	CASSLLTSGRSGADTQYF
NA	TRBV7-2	TRBJ2-5	NA	TGTGCCAGCAGCTTATTTTCGGAAGAGACCCAGTACTTC	CASSLFSEETQYF
NA	TRBV28	TRBJ1-1	NA	TGTGCCAGCAGGTTGGGCCCTCCCAGGGGCGCTGGTGAAGCTTTCTTT	CASRLGPPRGAGEAFF
NA	TRBV3-1/TRBV3-2	TRBJ2-5	NA	TGTGCCAGCAGCCAAGGGCAATACCAAGAGACCCAGTACTTC	CASSQGQYQETQYF
NA	TRBV5-6	TRBJ2-7	NA	TGTGCCAGCAGCTTGGCCCCGGCAGGCTGGCCCTACGAGCAGTACTTC	CASSLAPAGWPYEQYF
NA	TRBV5-1	TRBJ2-1	TRBD1	TGCGCCAGCAGCGCGGGTGGGACAGGGGGTATCAATGAGCAGTTCTTC	CASSAGGTGGINEQFF
NA	TRBV4-1	TRBJ2-1	TRBD2	TGCGCCAGCACCGGGGGGAGCTCCTACAATGAGCAGTTCTTC	CASTGGSSYNEQFF
NA	TRBV6-5	TRBJ2-7	NA	TGTGCCAGCAGTTACTCGACCAGGGGTTACGAGCAGTACTTC	CASSYSTRGYEQYF
NA	TRBV2	TRBJ1-5	TRBD1	TGTGCCAGCGCCCGGGACAGGGCCGGACAGCCCCAGCATTTT	CASARDRAGQPQHF
NA	TRBV5-1	TRBJ2-5	TRBD1	TGCGCCAGCAGCCCACAGGGGGCTCAAGAGACCCAGTACTTC	CASSPQGAQETQYF
NA	TRBV11-2	TRBJ2-7	TRBD2	TGTGCCAGCAGCTCGGGGGGGCGACCGAGAGGCGAGCAGTACTTC	CASSSGGRPRGEQYF
NA	TRBV5-1	TRBJ1-2	NA	TGCGCCAGCAGCTTGGAAGGGGGAGTCTATGGCTACACCTTC	CASSLEGGVYGYTF